This TCR beta chain was recorded in a study of T cell clonality in common variable immunodeficiency. This clone was detected ten times or more. As yet, its antigen is unknown. The observed sequence ends 3 residues before the CDR3 terminus, with the missing tail filled in from the germline J gene. CDR1 is SGHRS, CDR2 YFSETQ, per germline. The CDR3 totals 19 residues. Trimming took 2 bases from V and 0 from J; bases not matched to a gene: 12. Each donor provided about 4.5 to 8.5 ml of heparinized whole blood. Findings and limits, study-wide: T cell subpopulation sequencing would be needed to explain CVID clonality.

Only in-frame clones appear in the TCRdb table, and some are missing; sequencing was by immunoSEQ multiplex PCR. The specimen gives roughly 57,000 clones without singletons; the ten biggest hold 0.83%. The specimen sequenced was peripheral blood mononuclear cells. The origin of this receptor is a person between 18 and 75 years old in good health. The chain couples TRBV5-1 to TRBJ2-3; 10 nucleotides agree with TRBD2. CDR3: CASSLYLAGGSTSTDTQYF. CDR3 DNA, as far as it was read: TGCGCCAGCAGCTTATATTTAGCGGGAGGCAGTACTAGCACAGATACG.